These 28 T cell receptor beta chains share one sample of origin, sequenced in a study of beta chain features in type 1 diabetes. Findings and caveats of the study: Among all four CD4+ subsets, Type 1 diabetes patients had TCRB CDR3s that were moderately but significantly shorter.

As every portion of the isolated RNA was reverse transcribed, the sequencing read expressed TCRB transcripts. Assay used: immunoSEQ multiplex PCR; TCRdb lists only in-frame clones, some missing. Counted here are 310,000 or so clones, roughly 9% occurring once; the ten biggest clones make up approximately 1%. These receptors' targets are unknown. The sequenced material came from central memory CD4+ T cells from blood. The receptors here all came from a man in his thirties or forties with type 1 diabetes.

This clone was counted a few times. The J gene is TRBJ1-6, the V gene TRBV7-2, with D perhaps TRBD1 (6 bases). This CDR3 is built from 12 residues. Trimming removed 8 bases at V and 8 bases at J, with 10 bases between. Germline V CDR1 and CDR2: SGHTA, FQGNSA. DNA of the CDR3: TGTGCCAGCGGGGGCGCATATTCACCCCTCCACTTT. Its translation: CASGGAYSPLHF.

In its sample, this clone was seen a few times. The genes are TRBV5-1 and TRBJ1-6, with D perhaps matching TRBD1 (5 bases). Looked up from germline, CDR1 is SGHRS and CDR2 is YFSETQ. The ends were cut back, 4 bases at V and 11 bases at J, with 19 bases in the middle. This CDR3 has 15 residues. This CDR3 is CASSLLWEGSAPLHF. CDR3 coding DNA: TGCGCCAGCAGCCTTCTTTGGGAGGGGAGCGCACCCCTCCACTTT.

This clone was counted at least ten times. The CDR3 DNA reads as TGTGCCAGCAGTTCCGGGACAGGGAGCACTGGGGCCAACGTCCTGACTTTC. Translating it yields CASSSGTGSTGANVLTF. J is TRBJ2-6 and V is TRBV27; 9 bases are shared with TRBD1. V trimming: 4 bases; J trimming: 2 bases; junction bases outside the gene matches: 6. Germline CDR1 and CDR2: MNHEY and SMNVEV (reference sequence). The CDR3 spans 17 residues.

In this sample, this clone turned up a few times. The chain joins TRBV2 to TRBJ1-1; D possibly corresponds to TRBD1 (6 bases). Germline V gene data show CDR1 as SNHLY and CDR2 as FYNNEI. Trimming shortened V by 5 bases and J by 5 bases, and 15 bases separated the two germline ends. This CDR3 has 14 amino acids. The CDR3 DNA reads TGTGCCAGCAGTTCAGGGGTTCGGGAAACTGAAGCTTTCTTT. This translates into CASSSGVRETEAFF.

This clone was seen a handful of times. The chain links TRBV6-1 to TRBJ2-6; no clear D. The CDR3 covers 16 residues. Trimming took off 3 bases at V and 0 bases at J, with 9 bases between the two ends. Per the germline V gene, CDR1 is MNHNS and CDR2 is SASEGT. CDR3 in amino acids: CASSDGRSSGANVLTF. CDR3 coding DNA: TGTGCCAGCAGTGACGGACGGAGCTCTGGGGCCAACGTCCTGACTTTC.

This clone occurred a few times. A read error may explain this, as a much larger clone is one base away. Other nucleotide sequences in the sample specify the same CDR3. The gene calls are TRBV11-2 and TRBJ2-5; D unclear. The CDR3 covers 12 residues. Germline CDR1 reads SGHAT; CDR2 reads FQNNGV. With 1 base removed from V and 5 bases from J, the gap between germline ends came to 5 bases. Here the CDR3 DNA reads TGTGCCAGCAGCTTAGCTGGGGAGACCCAGTACTTC. Its protein product is CASSLAGETQYF. Complete variable domain (other parts from reference TRBV11-2 and TRBJ2-5): EAGVAQSPRYKIIEKRQSVAFWCNPISGHATLYWYQQILGQGPKLLIQFQNNGVVDDSQLPKDRFSAERLKGVDSTLKIQPAKLEDSAVYLCASSLAGETQYFGPGTRLLVL.

This clone has a handful of counts. This sequence joins TRBV5-6 and TRBJ1-6; tentatively, D is TRBD1 (5 bases). Germline V gene data show CDR1 as SGHDT and CDR2 as YYEEEE. V lost 4 bases and J 7 bases, leaving 9 bases between the germline ends. The CDR3 is 13 amino acids. Here the CDR3 DNA reads TGTGCCAGCAGCCGGGACGCCAATTCACCCCTCCACTTT. This translates into CASSRDANSPLHF.

This chain joins TRBV11-2 and TRBJ2-3; the match to TRBD2 covers 11 bases. The J segment lost 4 bases and the V segment lost 3 bases, leaving 0 bases of the junction unmatched. The CDR3 is made up of 14 amino acids. CDR1 is SGHAT and CDR2 is FQNNGV in the germline V gene. CDR3 sequence: CASSFSGGADTQYF. Here the CDR3 DNA reads TGTGCCAGCAGCTTTAGCGGGGGGGCAGATACGCAGTATTTT.

The sample holds a few counts of this clone. The same CDR3 also results from other DNA sequences found in this sample. V gene TRBV19 combines with J gene TRBJ1-5; the D gene is possibly TRBD1 (5 bases). The V and J ends lost 3 bases and 5 bases respectively, with 8 bases between them. This CDR3 is built from 13 residues. In germline, CDR1 is LNHDA, CDR2 SQIVND (reference sequence). The DNA of the CDR3 is TGTGCCAGTAGTATCCAGGGCGATCAGCCCCAGCATTTT. It yields the protein CASSIQGDQPQHF. Based on the CDR3 plus reference TRBV19 and TRBJ1-5, the full variable domain is DGGITQSPKYLFRKEGQNVTLSCEQNLNHDAMYWYRQDPGQGLRLIYYSQIVNDFQKGDIAEGYSVSREKKESFPLTVTSAQKNPTAFYLCASSIQGDQPQHFGDGTRLSIL.

In this sample, this clone turned up a few times. This chain links TRBV30 with TRBJ1-6; 8 bases are a match to TRBD1. The CDR3 spans 16 residues. Germline CDR1 and CDR2: GTSNPN and SVGIG (reference sequence). After removal of 3 bases from V and 4 bases from J, the junction contained 8 bases not matched to a gene. CDR3 region: CAWSAAGQEYNSPLHF. DNA for the CDR3: TGTGCCTGGAGCGCAGCGGGACAGGAATATAATTCACCCCTCCACTTT.

This clone was picked up a small number of times. The V and J genes are TRBV6-5 and TRBJ1-2; D not resolved. The CDR3 extends over 13 amino acids. The V gene's germline CDR1 is MNHEY and CDR2 SVGAGI. With 5 bases removed from V and 4 bases from J, the gap between germline ends came to 11 bases. The CDR3 nucleotides read TGTGCCAGCAGTACGGCACAGAGCTATGGCTACACCTTC. As protein: CASSTAQSYGYTF.

V gene TRBV5-1 combines with J gene TRBJ2-7; 11 bases are shared with TRBD1. Germline V gene sequence: CDR1 SGHRS, CDR2 YFSETQ. The length of the CDR3 is 14 residues. With V trimmed by 6 bases and J by 6 bases, 8 bases remained unmatched. CDR3 DNA sequence: TGCGCCAGCACTCCCGGGACAGGGGGGGCCGAGCAGTACTTC. Translating gives CASTPGTGGAEQYF.

This clone was seen repeatedly, ten times or more. The rearrangement uses TRBV5-6 and TRBJ1-2; D is ambiguous. The CDR3 has 14 residues. The germline V gene has CDR1 SGHDT and CDR2 YYEEEE. V was shortened by 4 bases and J by 2 bases, with 12 bases between the two germline ends. CDR3 in amino acids: CASSPPGGNYGYTF. The CDR3 coding sequence is TGTGCCAGCAGCCCCCCGGGAGGGAACTATGGCTACACCTTC.

A few counts support this clone. V gene TRBV6-5 combines with J gene TRBJ1-1, with D tentatively TRBD1 (6 bases). Germline V gives CDR1 MNHEY, CDR2 SVGAGI. The CDR3 spans 14 residues. Between the trimmed V and J ends, which lost 4 bases and 12 bases, there was a span of 21 bases. The CDR3 nucleotides are TGTGCCAGCAGTTCGGAAAAAGGGTTAGGACAGCCTTTCTTT. Translated, it gives CASSSEKGLGQPFF.

The chain links TRBV10-3 to TRBJ1-3; 7 bases align to TRBD1. Per the germline V gene, CDR1 is ENHRY and CDR2 is SYGVKD. This CDR3 is built from 16 residues. With 8 bases clipped from V and 1 base from J, the junction kept 11 bases outside the gene matches. For the CDR3, the DNA is TGTGCCATCGGAGGGGACAGCGTACTTTCTGGAAACACCATATATTTT. The encoded protein is CAIGGDSVLSGNTIYF.

The gene calls are TRBV6-6 and TRBJ2-5; 12 positions agree with TRBD2. After removal of 4 bases from V and 1 base from J, the junction contained 4 bases not matched to a gene. Per germline, CDR1 MNHNY and CDR2 SVGAGI (reference sequence). This CDR3 spans 16 amino acids. CDR3 nucleotide sequence: TGTGCCAGCAGTTCGACTAGCGGGGGAATCCAAGAGACCCAGTACTTC. Its translation is CASSSTSGGIQETQYF.

The table lists this clone with a few counts. The CDR3 coding sequence is TGTGCCAGCAGTGAAGACCTAGTTGAGCAGTTCTTC. Translating gives CASSEDLVEQFF. The J gene is TRBJ2-1, the V gene TRBV25-1; D is unresolved. The CDR3 spans 12 residues. V lost 2 bases, J lost 9 bases, and 8 bases lay in between. The germline V gene encodes CDR1 MGHDK and CDR2 SYGVNS. Looking up the rest from reference TRBV25-1 and TRBJ2-1 gives the full variable domain: EADIYQTPRYLVIGTGKKITLECSQTMGHDKMYWYQQDPGMELHLIHYSYGVNSTEKGDLSSESTVSRIRTEHFPLTLESARPSHTSQYLCASSEDLVEQFFGPGTRLTVL.

The V call is TRBV6-5, the J call TRBJ2-1; D remains ambiguous. Per germline, CDR1 MNHEY and CDR2 SVGAGI. The CDR3 totals 13 residues. Trimming took off 0 bases at V and 6 bases at J, with 6 bases between the two ends. CDR3 sequence reads: CASSYSNSNEQFF. Here the CDR3 DNA reads TGTGCCAGCAGTTACTCGAATAGCAATGAGCAGTTCTTC.

This chain connects TRBV6-5 to TRBJ1-2; TRBD1 matches 9 bases. Germline trimming cut 2 bases from V and 5 bases from J; bases unmatched to any gene: 6. This CDR3 is built from 15 residues. Germline V gene lookup returns CDR1 MNHEY and CDR2 SVGAGI. CDR3 amino acids: CASSYSKDRGYGYTF. The CDR3 region has the DNA TGTGCCAGCAGTTACAGCAAGGACAGGGGATATGGCTACACCTTC.

There are a few counts of this clone. The rearrangement links TRBV10-3 to TRBJ2-5; D might be TRBD1 (5 bases). In germline, CDR1 is ENHRY, CDR2 SYGVKD. Trimming took 0 bases from V and 2 from J, leaving 10 bases between them. CDR3 length: 15 amino acids. This CDR3 reads CAISESWQGQETQYF. CDR3 DNA: TGTGCCATCAGTGAGTCGTGGCAGGGTCAAGAGACCCAGTACTTC.

This clone was counted only a few times. The CDR3 reads CASSQDEGGRSYEQYF. The CDR3 DNA reads as TGCGCCAGCAGCCAAGATGAGGGCGGCAGATCCTACGAGCAGTACTTC. The V and J genes are TRBV4-3 and TRBJ2-7, with D perhaps matching TRBD2 (5 bases). In germline, CDR1 is LGHNA, CDR2 YSLEER. The V end lost 0 bases, the J end lost 1 base, and 13 bases lay between the germline ends. The CDR3 has 16 residues.

The chain employs TRBV5-6 and TRBJ1-4, with D tentatively TRBD1 (6 bases). CDR1 and CDR2 from the germline V gene are SGHDT and YYEEEE. Deletions cut 4 bases from V and 6 bases from J, with 19 bases between. This CDR3 has 16 residues. CDR3 region: CASSPGTGATDEKLFF. CDR3 sequence (DNA): TGTGCCAGCAGCCCAGGGACGGGGGCCACGGATGAAAAACTGTTTTTT.

This clone was counted between two and nine times. V gene TRBV29-1 combines with J gene TRBJ1-1, with no clear D. V was shortened by 4 bases and J by 8 bases, with 14 bases between the two germline ends. This CDR3 comprises 12 residues. In germline, CDR1 is SQVTM, CDR2 ANQGSEA. The CDR3 DNA follows: TGCAGCGTTGCCTTCCCGAGGGAGGAAGCTTTCTTT. This codes for CSVAFPREEAFF.

This chain uses TRBV2 with TRBJ2-7, with TRBD1 as a possible D gene (6 bases). The CDR3 loop spans 15 amino acids. The ends were cut back, 6 bases at V and 6 bases at J, with 21 bases in the middle. Germline values: CDR1 SNHLY, CDR2 FYNNEI. CDR3 amino acids: CASREQGLRTGEQYF. The CDR3 nucleotides read TGTGCCAGCAGGGAACAGGGCCTTCGGACGGGCGAGCAGTACTTC.

This clone appeared a few times. This CDR3 is also generated by other DNA sequences in the sample. The V gene is TRBV5-1, the J gene TRBJ1-1; D unclear. Germline-derived CDR1 and CDR2 are SGHRS and YFSETQ. The CDR3 sequence is 15 residues long. The V gene lost 0 bases and the J gene lost 0 bases, with 9 bases spanning the gap. The CDR3 reads CASSLGTLMNTEAFF. The CDR3 region has the DNA TGCGCCAGCAGCTTGGGTACGCTAATGAACACTGAAGCTTTCTTT.

The gene calls are TRBV7-2 and TRBJ2-7; 8 bases fit TRBD2. This CDR3 has 15 amino acids. The germline V gene encodes CDR1 SGHTA and CDR2 FQGNSA. V was pared by 0 bases and J by 3 bases, with 4 bases of the junction left unmatched. The CDR3 protein is CASSLAPGGYYEQYF. The CDR3 coding sequence is TGTGCCAGCAGCTTAGCCCCGGGGGGGTACTACGAGCAGTACTTC.

The CDR3 protein is CASSRGQEDGYTF. The CDR3, as DNA: TGTGCCAGCAGCCGAGGACAGGAAGATGGCTACACCTTC. The chain uses TRBV5-6 and TRBJ1-2; TRBD1 agrees at 7 bases. Germline trimming cut 4 bases from V and 6 bases from J; bases unmatched to any gene: 6. This CDR3 is built from 13 residues. Germline V CDR1 and CDR2: SGHDT, YYEEEE.

This clone turned up a few times. V and J are TRBV9 and TRBJ2-5; 9 nucleotides agree with TRBD1. The germline V gene encodes CDR1 SGDLS and CDR2 YYNGEE. After removal of 3 bases from V and 4 bases from J, the junction contained 7 bases not matched to a gene. The CDR3 sequence is 15 residues long. The CDR3 DNA reads as TGTGCCAGCAGCGACCGGGACAGGGCATCAGAGACCCAGTACTTC. Translated, it gives CASSDRDRASETQYF.